This entry lists 5 T cell receptor beta chains sequenced from one sample in a study of identical twins. One entry per CDR3 protein results from TCRdb running MiXCR on the 5' RACE reads. This table has about 290,000 distinct CDR3 sequences, roughly 10% appearing once. These data were also filed under a second study, of yellow fever vaccine responses in identical twins.

Sequencing used CD8+ T cells sorted from blood. The receptors were sampled from a woman aged 18 to 35 in good health.

This clonotype was found a few times. The rearrangement uses TRBV15 and TRBJ2-7, with 7 positions matching TRBD1. The CDR3 sequence is 14 residues long. The germline V gene encodes CDR1 LNHNV and CDR2 YYDKDF (reference sequence). The J segment lost 1 base and the V segment lost 3 bases, leaving 3 bases of the junction unmatched. CDR3 in DNA: TGTGCCACCAGCAGTTTCAGGGGGTCCTACGAGCAGTACTTC. It encodes CATSSFRGSYEQYF.

This clonotype was counted many times. The chain employs TRBV5-1 and TRBJ2-7, with 8 bases aligning to TRBD1. Germline values: CDR1 SGHRS, CDR2 YFSETQ. The CDR3 has 15 amino acids. J was trimmed by 3 bases and V by 4 bases; bases with no gene match: 9. CDR3 DNA sequence: TGCGCCAGCAGCCCAGGGACAGGCTACTACTACGAGCAGTACTTC. Amino acid sequence: CASSPGTGYYYEQYF.

This clonotype was counted a few times. This rearrangement joins TRBV5-6 to TRBJ2-7, with a tentative D call TRBD2 (5 bases). V lost 1 base and J 3 bases, leaving 17 bases between the germline ends. Germline values: CDR1 SGHDT, CDR2 YYEEEE. The CDR3 loop spans 16 amino acids. The CDR3 nucleotides read TGTGCCAGCAGCTTGTCGCTTGGCGGGCCGGTCTACGAGCAGTACTTC. This gives the protein CASSLSLGGPVYEQYF.

This chain connects TRBV7-3 to TRBJ2-5, with 8 bases identical to TRBD1. Germline CDR1 SGHTA, CDR2 FQGTGA. V shed 1 base, J shed 4 bases, and the junction held 5 bases outside the gene matches. This CDR3 is 15 amino acids long. The CDR3 DNA is TGTGCCAGCAGCTTAATGGGACAGGTGGGAGAGACCCAGTACTTC. Amino acids: CASSLMGQVGETQYF.

This clonotype was observed at least ten times. The rearrangement uses TRBV29-1 and TRBJ2-1, with D perhaps matching TRBD1 (5 bases). CDR1 SQVTM and CDR2 ANQGSEA come from the germline V gene. This CDR3 has 15 amino acids. V shed 4 bases and J shed 8 bases, with 21 bases lying between them. The CDR3 DNA sequence: TGCAGCGTTGGGCAGGGCTTCCCTTCTATGGATGAGCAGTTCTTC. It translates to CSVGQGFPSMDEQFF.